What follows are 30 T cell receptor beta chains derived from one specimen sequenced in a study of shared clonotypes between healthy human individuals. Assay: immunoSEQ multiplex PCR; the TCRdb copy retains only in-frame clones and omits some. The sample has fewer than 3 million clones; 80% to 95% are singletons. The sample taken for sequencing was naive CD4+ T cells from PBMCs. Subset denoted: CD45RA+ positively selected. The receptor set was obtained from a man aged 18 to 30 in good health. Some clones in this sample may be carry-over from other donors' samples.

Comment on this clone: Other DNA sequences in this sample translate to the same CDR3. The V and J genes are TRBV5-1 and TRBJ2-7; 7 bases match TRBD1. V lost 4 bases to trimming and J lost 3 bases; unmatched junction nucleotides: 7. CDR3 length equals 14 residues. Germline V CDR1 and CDR2: SGHRS, YFSETQ. The CDR3 sequence is CASSSRTGGYEQYF. The CDR3 bases are TGCGCCAGCAGCAGTAGGACAGGCGGCTACGAGCAGTACTTC.

The gene calls are TRBV4-1 and TRBJ1-1; D is ambiguous. The CDR3 contains 12 residues. Trimming left V 4 bases short and J 7 bases short, with 10 bases between. Germline V lookup: CDR1 MGHRA, CDR2 YSYEKL. This CDR3 is CASSLLRGEAFF. The CDR3 bases are TGCGCCAGCAGCCTTCTGCGAGGTGAAGCTTTCTTT.

The chain employs TRBV28 and TRBJ2-7, with D tentatively TRBD2 (6 bases). Trimming took off 4 bases at V and 2 bases at J, with 15 bases between the two ends. Germline CDR1 and CDR2: MDHEN and SYDVKM. This CDR3 is built from 15 residues. The CDR3 sequence is CASSSMAGIAYEQYF. The DNA of the CDR3 is TGTGCCAGCAGTTCCATGGCGGGGATCGCCTACGAGCAGTACTTC.

The gene calls are TRBV6-6 and TRBJ2-2, with D unclear. The V gene lost 7 bases and the J gene lost 6 bases, with 15 bases spanning the gap. Germline V gene lookup returns CDR1 MNHNY and CDR2 SVGAGI (reference sequence). There are 14 residues in the CDR3. DNA for the CDR3: TGTGCCAGCAACCCAACACAGAGTGCCGGGGAGCTGTTTTTT. This codes for CASNPTQSAGELFF.

The chain has TRBV7-2 and TRBJ1-3, with D unclear. Germline CDR1 and CDR2: SGHTA and FQGNSA. V shed 1 base and J shed 0 bases, with 13 bases lying between them. The length of the CDR3 is 17 residues. CDR3 region: CASSLESITSSGNTIYF. The CDR3 DNA reads as TGTGCCAGCAGCTTAGAGAGTATTACCAGCTCTGGAAACACCATATATTTT.

The sample holds one count of this clone. CDR3 nucleotide sequence: TGTGCCAGCAGCGGAAATCGACTAGTAGCGCAGTATTTT. It codes for CASSGNRLVAQYF. V is TRBV7-6 and J is TRBJ2-3; the D gene is possibly TRBD2 (6 bases). The length of the CDR3 is 13 residues. Germline CDR1 reads SGHVS; CDR2 reads FNYEAQ. V was clipped by 5 bases and J by 10 bases, with 16 bases between them.

V gene TRBV5-1 combines with J gene TRBJ2-2; 13 bases are shared with TRBD2. Germline values: CDR1 SGHRS, CDR2 YFSETQ. The CDR3 length is 17 residues. After removal of 2 bases from V and 6 bases from J, the junction contained 7 bases not matched to a gene. The CDR3 here is CASSFNGLAGESGELFF. CDR3 in DNA: TGCGCCAGCAGCTTTAATGGACTAGCGGGGGAATCCGGGGAGCTGTTTTTT.

The chain recombines TRBV7-9 with TRBJ2-7; perhaps TRBD2 as D (5 bases). The CDR3 spans 14 residues. V lost 5 bases to trimming and J lost 5 bases, with 16 bases between them. CDR1 and CDR2 from the germline V gene are SEHNR and FQNEAQ (reference sequence). CDR3: CASSPRTRMNEQYF. CDR3 in DNA: TGTGCCAGCAGCCCCCGGACTCGGATGAACGAGCAGTACTTC.

About this clone itself: Its ends do not fully match the called genes, so a read error is possible. The chain carries TRBV28 and TRBJ2-6; either TRBD1 or TRBD2 may supply D (5 bases each). The V gene's germline CDR1 is MDHEN and CDR2 SYDVKM. The CDR3 is 14 amino acids. For the CDR3, the DNA is TGTGCCATCAGTGGGGGTACGAGGGCCAACGTCCTGACTTTC. This sequence encodes CAISGGTRANVLTF.

The rearrangement links TRBV2 to TRBJ2-7; D might be TRBD2 (5 bases). The V end lost 1 base, the J end lost 6 bases, and 10 bases lay between the germline ends. Germline V gene lookup returns CDR1 SNHLY and CDR2 FYNNEI. This CDR3 has 13 residues. CDR3 amino acids: CASSEGRGLEQYF. In nucleotides, the CDR3 is TGTGCCAGCAGTGAAGGCCGTGGACTCGAGCAGTACTTC. Supplemented by reference TRBV2 and TRBJ2-7, the full variable domain reads EPEVTQTPSHQVTQMGQEVILRCVPISNHLYFYWYRQILGQKVEFLVSFYNNEISEKSEIFDDQFSVERPDGSNFTLKIRSTKLEDSAMYFCASSEGRGLEQYFGPGTRLTVT.

This clone was recorded once. The genes are TRBV7-9 and TRBJ2-3; a possible D gene is TRBD2 (6 bases). Trimming shortened V by 5 bases and J by 5 bases, and 11 bases separated the two germline ends. The CDR3 contains 13 residues. Germline-derived CDR1 and CDR2 are SEHNR and FQNEAQ (reference sequence). In DNA, the CDR3 is TGTGCCAGCAGCGGAGGGACGGGAGATACGCAGTATTTT. Protein product: CASSGGTGDTQYF.

V gene TRBV19 combines with J gene TRBJ1-2; D perhaps matches TRBD1 (5 bases). Germline values: CDR1 LNHDA, CDR2 SQIVND (reference sequence). CDR3 size: 12 residues. Trimming pared 5 bases from V and 8 bases from J, leaving 12 bases between. The CDR3 nucleotides are TGTGCCAGTAGTTCGCAGGGTCGGGGCTACACCTTC. Amino acid sequence: CASSSQGRGYTF.

V and J are TRBV4-1 and TRBJ2-7; 11 nucleotides align to TRBD1. CDR1 and CDR2 from the germline V gene are MGHRA and YSYEKL. The ends lost 4 bases at V and 5 bases at J; junction bases unmatched: 7. The CDR3 contains 15 residues. The CDR3 region is CASSRGQGAVDEQYF. CDR3 DNA: TGCGCCAGCAGCCGCGGACAGGGGGCGGTCGACGAGCAGTACTTC.

V is TRBV27 and J is TRBJ2-3; maybe TRBD1 (7 bases). Germline V gene sequence: CDR1 MNHEY, CDR2 SMNVEV (reference sequence). The CDR3 totals 17 residues. V gave up 3 bases and J gave up 2 bases, with 18 bases separating them. The CDR3 DNA reads TGTGCCAGCAGTTTTCTACAGGGGAGGAGAATCACAGATACGCAGTATTTT. It translates to CASSFLQGRRITDTQYF.

This clone was seen just once. The sample holds other DNA sequences that translate to the same CDR3. The rearrangement joins TRBV5-1 to TRBJ2-2, with D perhaps matching TRBD1 (5 bases). Per germline, CDR1 SGHRS and CDR2 YFSETQ. V was pared by 0 bases and J by 1 base, with 10 bases between. The CDR3 extends over 16 amino acids. The CDR3 DNA follows: TGCGCCAGCAGCTTGGTCGGGCAGGGGAACACCGGGGAGCTGTTTTTT. This codes for CASSLVGQGNTGELFF.

The chain uses TRBV7-9 and TRBJ1-5; unclear D gene. This CDR3 contains 17 residues. With 1 base removed from V and 5 bases from J, the gap between germline ends came to 18 bases. Germline lookup yields CDR1 SEHNR and CDR2 FQNEAQ (reference sequence). The CDR3 DNA sequence: TGTGCCAGCAGCTTAGGGCAGGTAATGGATAGGGATCAGCCCCAGCATTTT. It encodes CASSLGQVMDRDQPQHF. Full variable domain (outside the CDR3, taken from reference TRBV7-9 and TRBJ1-5): DTGVSQNPRHKITKRGQNVTFRCDPISEHNRLYWYRQTLGQGPEFLTYFQNEAQLEKSRLLSDRFSAERPKGSFSTLEIQRTEQGDSAMYLCASSLGQVMDRDQPQHFGDGTRLSIL.

The chain couples TRBV7-9 to TRBJ2-1, with 8 bases identical to TRBD2. The CDR3 totals 16 residues. J gave up 6 bases and V 5 bases, and 12 bases lay outside the gene matches. CDR1 SEHNR and CDR2 FQNEAQ come from the germline V gene (reference sequence). The CDR3: CASSPRGGIPSNEQFF. The CDR3 DNA follows: TGTGCCAGCAGCCCTCGGGGGGGCATTCCCAGCAATGAGCAGTTCTTC.

This clone was picked up one time. This chain connects TRBV5-1 to TRBJ2-1, with 8 bases fitting TRBD2. Looked up from germline, CDR1 is SGHRS and CDR2 is YFSETQ. J was trimmed by 6 bases and V by 4 bases; bases with no gene match: 9. This CDR3 is built from 15 residues. The CDR3 coding sequence is TGCGCCAGCAGCAGGGCCCTAGCGGGCCTCAATGAGCAGTTCTTC. Translated: CASSRALAGLNEQFF.

The chain carries TRBV5-1 and TRBJ1-1; no reliable D call. Germline V gene lookup returns CDR1 SGHRS and CDR2 YFSETQ. The V gene lost 1 base and the J gene lost 5 bases, with 12 bases spanning the gap. The CDR3 is 14 amino acids. The CDR3 protein is CASSLSHGLTEAFF. For the CDR3, the DNA is TGCGCCAGCAGCTTGTCTCATGGACTTACTGAAGCTTTCTTT.

The chain links TRBV18 to TRBJ1-1, with D maybe TRBD1 (6 bases). Germline V lookup: CDR1 KGHSH, CDR2 LQKENI. Trimming removed 0 bases from V and 3 bases from J, with 11 bases in between. The CDR3 covers 15 residues. The CDR3 here is CASSPPQGWDTEAFF. The CDR3 region has the DNA TGTGCCAGCTCACCACCACAGGGATGGGACACTGAAGCTTTCTTT.

The chain couples TRBV19 to TRBJ1-1; 8 bases are a match to TRBD1. CDR1 LNHDA and CDR2 SQIVND come from the germline V gene (reference sequence). This CDR3 has 15 amino acids. The V gene end was trimmed by 5 bases and the J gene end by 1 base; junction bases not matched to a gene: 6. Here the CDR3 reads CASSLRTGRNTEAFF. The CDR3 DNA reads as TGTGCCAGTAGTCTTCGGACAGGGAGGAACACTGAAGCTTTCTTT.

The chain uses TRBV29-1 and TRBJ2-2; a possible D gene is TRBD2 (6 bases). V was shortened by 4 bases and J by 2 bases, with 17 bases between the two germline ends. The CDR3 covers 16 residues. CDR1 and CDR2 from the germline V gene are SQVTM and ANQGSEA. This chain's CDR3 is CSVAAAGLANTGELFF. The DNA of the CDR3 is TGCAGCGTTGCCGCGGCGGGACTCGCCAACACCGGGGAGCTGTTTTTT.

In regard to this clone: Relative to the germline gene, one junction end is altered; a read error may explain this. CDR3 coding DNA: TGTGCCAGCTCGCCACAGGTGGAAGCCTACGAGCAGTACTTC. The encoded protein is CASSPQVEAYEQYF. V gene TRBV18 combines with J gene TRBJ2-7; maybe TRBD1 (5 bases). Germline lookup yields CDR1 KGHSH and CDR2 LQKENI. The CDR3 loop spans 14 amino acids.

This clone was seen a single time. This chain joins TRBV29-1 and TRBJ1-2, with 9 positions matching TRBD1. With 5 bases clipped from V and 3 bases from J, the junction kept 4 bases outside the gene matches. Germline assignment: CDR1 SQVTM and CDR2 ANQGSEA. The CDR3 spans 13 residues. CDR3 protein: CSVRTGVDYGYTF. The CDR3 DNA reads TGCAGCGTTCGGACAGGGGTAGACTATGGCTACACCTTC. The entire variable domain, with the rest obtained from reference TRBV29-1 and TRBJ1-2, is as follows: SAVISQKPSRDICQRGTSLTIQCQVDSQVTMMFWYRQQPGQSLTLIATANQGSEATYESGFVIDKFPISRPNLTFSTLTVSNMSPEDSSIYLCSVRTGVDYGYTFGSGTRLTVV.

This chain uses TRBV10-3 with TRBJ2-7; the D call may be TRBD1 or TRBD2 (5 bases each). The germline V gene encodes CDR1 ENHRY and CDR2 SYGVKD. Trimming removed 5 bases at V and 3 bases at J, with 14 bases between. The CDR3 spans 14 residues. CDR3 region: CAISTGTGSYEQYF. The CDR3 coding sequence is TGTGCCATCAGTACCGGGACGGGAAGCTACGAGCAGTACTTC.

This clone appeared once. V and J are TRBV5-8 and TRBJ1-5; D call uncertain. Germline-derived CDR1 and CDR2 are SGHTS and YDEGEE. This CDR3 has 13 residues. V lost 3 bases and J lost 7, with 11 bases in between. The CDR3 spells CASSSTGRQPQHF. The CDR3 DNA is TGTGCCAGCAGCTCGACGGGAAGACAGCCCCAGCATTTT.

The chain joins TRBV11-3 to TRBJ2-3; 10 bases fit TRBD2. The CDR3 spans 16 residues. Germline V gives CDR1 SGHNT, CDR2 YENEEA. V lost 3 bases, J lost 0 bases, and 3 bases stayed unmatched. The CDR3 bases are TGTGCCAGCAGCTTCGGACTAGCGGCTAGCACAGATACGCAGTATTTT. This codes for CASSFGLAASTDTQYF. The entire variable domain, with the rest obtained from reference TRBV11-3 and TRBJ2-3, is as follows: EAGVVQSPRYKIIEKKQPVAFWCNPISGHNTLYWYLQNLGQGPELLIRYENEEAVDDSQLPKDRFSAERLKGVDSTLKIQPAELGDSAVYLCASSFGLAASTDTQYFGPGTRLTVL.

V is TRBV5-1 and J is TRBJ2-5; possibly TRBD2 for D (5 bases). The V end was cut by 5 bases, the J end by 2 bases, with 7 bases between. Germline lookup yields CDR1 SGHRS and CDR2 YFSETQ. This CDR3 has 12 amino acids. The DNA for the CDR3 is TGCGCCAGCAGGGACTTTCAAGAGACCCAGTACTTC. Its translation: CASRDFQETQYF.

The gene calls are TRBV4-1 and TRBJ2-3; D may match TRBD1 or TRBD2 (5 bases each). CDR1 is MGHRA and CDR2 is YSYEKL in the germline V gene. The length of the CDR3 is 17 residues. V was pared by 5 bases and J by 6 bases, with 24 bases between. The CDR3 loop reads CASSEGPLVPHTDTQYF. DNA of the CDR3: TGCGCCAGCAGCGAGGGGCCCTTAGTACCACACACGGATACGCAGTATTTT.

CDR3 sequence (DNA): TGTGCCAGCAGCGTAGCAGGACTAGCGGGAGGGCACCAAGAGACCCAGTACTTC. This sequence encodes CASSVAGLAGGHQETQYF. This chain uses TRBV9 with TRBJ2-5; 15 nucleotides line up with TRBD2. The CDR3 runs to 18 residues. Germline-derived CDR1 and CDR2 are SGDLS and YYNGEE. V trimming: 0 bases; J trimming: 0 bases; junction bases outside the gene matches: 3.